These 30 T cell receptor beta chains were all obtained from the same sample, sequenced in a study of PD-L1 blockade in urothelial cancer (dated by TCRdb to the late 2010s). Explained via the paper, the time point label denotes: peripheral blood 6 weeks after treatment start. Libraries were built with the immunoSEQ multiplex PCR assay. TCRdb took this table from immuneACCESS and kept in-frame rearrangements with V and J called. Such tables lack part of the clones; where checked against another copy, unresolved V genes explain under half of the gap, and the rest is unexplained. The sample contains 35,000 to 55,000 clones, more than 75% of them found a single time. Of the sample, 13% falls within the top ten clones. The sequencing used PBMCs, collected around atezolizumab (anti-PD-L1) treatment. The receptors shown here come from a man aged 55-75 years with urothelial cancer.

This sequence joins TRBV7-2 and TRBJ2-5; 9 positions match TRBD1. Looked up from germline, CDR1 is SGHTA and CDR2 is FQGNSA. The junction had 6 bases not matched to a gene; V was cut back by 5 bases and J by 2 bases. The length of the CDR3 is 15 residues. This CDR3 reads CASSLLQGAQETQYF. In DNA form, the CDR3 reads TGTGCCAGCAGCCTTCTACAGGGGGCACAAGAGACCCAGTACTTC.

The CDR3 loop is CASSLASRFNTGELFF. In DNA, the CDR3 is TGTGCCAGCAGCTTAGCAAGCCGATTTAACACCGGGGAGCTGTTTTTT. V is TRBV7-9 and J is TRBJ2-2, with D hard to call. Trimming pared 0 bases from V and 2 bases from J, leaving 10 bases between. There are 16 residues in the CDR3. Germline-derived CDR1 and CDR2 are SEHNR and FQNEAQ (reference sequence).

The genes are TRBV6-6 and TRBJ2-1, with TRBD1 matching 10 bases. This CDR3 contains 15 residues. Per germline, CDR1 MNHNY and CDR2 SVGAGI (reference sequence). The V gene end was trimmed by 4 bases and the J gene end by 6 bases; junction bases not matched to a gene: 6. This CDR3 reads CASSSGTGVGNEQFF. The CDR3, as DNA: TGTGCCAGCAGTTCCGGGACAGGGGTTGGCAATGAGCAGTTCTTC.

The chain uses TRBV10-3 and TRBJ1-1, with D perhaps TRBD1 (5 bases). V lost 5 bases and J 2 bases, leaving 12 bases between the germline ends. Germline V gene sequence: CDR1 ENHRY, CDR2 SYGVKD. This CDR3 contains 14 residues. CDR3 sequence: CAISWQGSNTEAFF. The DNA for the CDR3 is TGTGCCATCAGTTGGCAGGGATCTAACACTGAAGCTTTCTTT.

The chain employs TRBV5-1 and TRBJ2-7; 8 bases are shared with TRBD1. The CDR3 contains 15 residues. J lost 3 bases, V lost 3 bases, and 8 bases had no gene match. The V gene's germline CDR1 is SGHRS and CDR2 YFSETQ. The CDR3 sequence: CASSSRQGKVYEQYF. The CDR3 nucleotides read TGCGCCAGCAGCTCAAGACAGGGGAAGGTCTACGAGCAGTACTTC.

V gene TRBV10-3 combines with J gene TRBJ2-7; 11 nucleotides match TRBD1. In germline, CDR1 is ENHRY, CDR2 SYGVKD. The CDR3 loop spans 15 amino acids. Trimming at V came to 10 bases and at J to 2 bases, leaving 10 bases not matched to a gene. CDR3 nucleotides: TGTGCCACCCTTCGCCGGGACAGGGGGACCTACGAGCAGTACTTC. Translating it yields CATLRRDRGTYEQYF.

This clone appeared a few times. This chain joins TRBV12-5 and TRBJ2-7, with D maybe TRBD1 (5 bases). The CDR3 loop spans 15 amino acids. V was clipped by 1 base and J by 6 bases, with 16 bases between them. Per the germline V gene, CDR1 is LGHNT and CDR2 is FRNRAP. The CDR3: CASGLGGPPPGEQYF. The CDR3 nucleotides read TGTGCTAGTGGTTTGGGGGGCCCCCCTCCTGGCGAGCAGTACTTC.

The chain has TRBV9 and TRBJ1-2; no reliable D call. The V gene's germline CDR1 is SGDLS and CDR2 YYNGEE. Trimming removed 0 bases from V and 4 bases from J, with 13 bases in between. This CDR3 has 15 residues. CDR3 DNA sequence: TGTGCCAGCAGCGTAGAGCGGCAGTTGAGCTATGGCTACACCTTC. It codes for CASSVERQLSYGYTF.

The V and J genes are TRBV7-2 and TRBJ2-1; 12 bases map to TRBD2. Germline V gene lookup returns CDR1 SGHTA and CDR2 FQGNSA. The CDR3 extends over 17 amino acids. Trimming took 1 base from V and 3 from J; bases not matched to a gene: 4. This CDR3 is CASSLVTSGRGYNEQFF. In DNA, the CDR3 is TGTGCCAGCAGCTTAGTGACTAGCGGGAGAGGCTACAATGAGCAGTTCTTC.

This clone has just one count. CDR3: CASSDSSSGGGVDTQYF. The CDR3 DNA reads as TGTGCCAGCAGTGACTCGAGCAGTGGCGGGGGTGTAGATACGCAGTATTTT. The rearrangement joins TRBV6-4 to TRBJ2-3, with 7 nucleotides matching TRBD2. The J segment lost 5 bases and the V segment lost 0 bases, leaving 11 bases of the junction unmatched. Looked up from germline, CDR1 is MRHNA and CDR2 is SNTAGT. CDR3 length: 17 amino acids.

CDR3 protein: CAISGGGSGEQYF. Here the CDR3 DNA reads TGTGCCATCAGTGGGGGAGGGTCCGGAGAGCAGTACTTC. The rearrangement joins TRBV10-3 to TRBJ2-7; TRBD2 agrees at 7 bases. Germline assignment: CDR1 ENHRY and CDR2 SYGVKD. CDR3 length: 13 amino acids. Trimming removed 4 bases from V and 7 bases from J; junction bases left unmatched: 7.

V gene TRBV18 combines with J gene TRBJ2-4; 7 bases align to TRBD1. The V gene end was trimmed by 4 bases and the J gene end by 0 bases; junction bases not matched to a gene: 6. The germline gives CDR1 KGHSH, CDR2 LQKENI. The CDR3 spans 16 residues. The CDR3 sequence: CASSLGQNLAKNIQYF. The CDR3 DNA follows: TGTGCCAGCTCACTGGGACAGAACTTAGCCAAAAACATTCAGTACTTC.

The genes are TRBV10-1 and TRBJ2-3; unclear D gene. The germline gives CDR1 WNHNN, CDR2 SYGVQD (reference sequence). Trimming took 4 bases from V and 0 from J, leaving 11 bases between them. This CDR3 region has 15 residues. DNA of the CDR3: TGCGCCAGCAGTGGAGGCTACTCGAGCACAGATACGCAGTATTTT. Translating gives CASSGGYSSTDTQYF.

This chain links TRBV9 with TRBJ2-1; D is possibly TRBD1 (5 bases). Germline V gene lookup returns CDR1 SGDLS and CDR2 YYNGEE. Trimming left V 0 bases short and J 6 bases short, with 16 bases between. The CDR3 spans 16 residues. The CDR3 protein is CASSVGQTSNPNEQFF. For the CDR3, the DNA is TGTGCCAGCAGCGTAGGACAGACGTCGAACCCCAATGAGCAGTTCTTC. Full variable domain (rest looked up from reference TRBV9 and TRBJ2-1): DSGVTQTPKHLITATGQRVTLRCSPRSGDLSVYWYQQSLDQGLQFLIQYYNGEERAKGNILERFSAQQFPDLHSELNLSSLELGDSALYFCASSVGQTSNPNEQFFGPGTRLTVL.

DNA for the CDR3: TGTGCCAGCATCCCGGGACAGGGCTACGAGCAGTACTTC. It is translated as CASIPGQGYEQYF. The chain carries TRBV6-1 and TRBJ2-7, with TRBD1 identical over 9 bases. CDR1 and CDR2 (germline): MNHNS, SASEGT. The CDR3 length is 13 residues. J gave up 3 bases and V 7 bases, and 4 bases lay outside the gene matches.

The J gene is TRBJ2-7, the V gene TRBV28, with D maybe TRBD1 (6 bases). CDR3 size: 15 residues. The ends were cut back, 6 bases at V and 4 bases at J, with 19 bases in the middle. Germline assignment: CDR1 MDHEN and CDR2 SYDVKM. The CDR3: CASSPSHGTQYEQYF. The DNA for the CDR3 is TGTGCCAGCAGCCCTAGCCACGGGACACAGTACGAGCAGTACTTC.

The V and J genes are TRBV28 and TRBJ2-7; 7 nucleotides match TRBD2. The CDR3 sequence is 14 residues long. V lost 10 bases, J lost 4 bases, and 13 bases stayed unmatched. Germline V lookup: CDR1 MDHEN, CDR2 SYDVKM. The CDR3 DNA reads TGTGCCACAGCGCGGGGAGGGCCCGAATACGAGCAGTACTTC. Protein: CATARGGPEYEQYF.

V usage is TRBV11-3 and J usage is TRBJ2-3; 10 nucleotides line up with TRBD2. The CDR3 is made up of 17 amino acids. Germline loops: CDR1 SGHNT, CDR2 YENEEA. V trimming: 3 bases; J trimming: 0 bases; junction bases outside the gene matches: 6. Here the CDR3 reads CASSFAGLAESTDTQYF. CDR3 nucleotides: TGTGCCAGCAGCTTCGCCGGACTAGCGGAGAGCACAGATACGCAGTATTTT.

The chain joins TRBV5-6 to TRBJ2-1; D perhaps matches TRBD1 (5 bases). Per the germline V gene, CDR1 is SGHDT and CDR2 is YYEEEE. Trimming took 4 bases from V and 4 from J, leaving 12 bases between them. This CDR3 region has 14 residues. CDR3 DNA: TGTGCCAGCAGCACCCCGACAGAGTACAATGAGCAGTTCTTC. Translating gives CASSTPTEYNEQFF.

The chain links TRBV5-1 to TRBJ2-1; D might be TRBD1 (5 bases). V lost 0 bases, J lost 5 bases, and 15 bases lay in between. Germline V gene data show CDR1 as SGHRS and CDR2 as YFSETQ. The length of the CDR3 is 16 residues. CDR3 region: CASSLEQGWKNNEQFF. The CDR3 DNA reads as TGCGCCAGCAGCTTGGAGCAGGGCTGGAAGAACAATGAGCAGTTCTTC.

Here the CDR3 reads CASSSYYGTGNNEQFF. In DNA, the CDR3 is TGCGCCAGCAGCTCCTATTACGGGACAGGAAACAATGAGCAGTTCTTC. J is TRBJ2-1 and V is TRBV5-1; 8 positions agree with TRBD1. The V segment lost 3 bases and the J segment 5 bases; nucleotides outside the gene matches: 10. CDR1 and CDR2 (germline): SGHRS, YFSETQ. CDR3 length: 16 amino acids.

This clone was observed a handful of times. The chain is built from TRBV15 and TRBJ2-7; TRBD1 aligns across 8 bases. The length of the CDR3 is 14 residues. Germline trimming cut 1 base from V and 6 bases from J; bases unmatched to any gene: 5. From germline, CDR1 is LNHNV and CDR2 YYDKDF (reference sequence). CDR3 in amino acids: CATSRGQGPSEQYF. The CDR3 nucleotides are TGTGCCACCAGCAGAGGACAGGGGCCTAGCGAGCAGTACTTC.

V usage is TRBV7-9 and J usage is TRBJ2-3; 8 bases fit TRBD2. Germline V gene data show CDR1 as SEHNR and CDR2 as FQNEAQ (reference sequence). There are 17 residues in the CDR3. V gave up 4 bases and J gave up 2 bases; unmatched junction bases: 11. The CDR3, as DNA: TGTGCCAGCAGCTCGTTTCCCGGGAGGGCCGACACAGATACGCAGTATTTT. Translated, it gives CASSSFPGRADTDTQYF.

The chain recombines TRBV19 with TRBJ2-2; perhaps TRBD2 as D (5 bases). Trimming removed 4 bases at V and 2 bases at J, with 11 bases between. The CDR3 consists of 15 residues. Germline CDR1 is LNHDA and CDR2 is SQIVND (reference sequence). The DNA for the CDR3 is TGTGCCAGTAGTACCCAGACGGGAAACACCGGGGAGCTGTTTTTT. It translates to CASSTQTGNTGELFF. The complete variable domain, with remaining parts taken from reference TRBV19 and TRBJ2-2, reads DGGITQSPKYLFRKEGQNVTLSCEQNLNHDAMYWYRQDPGQGLRLIYYSQIVNDFQKGDIAEGYSVSREKKESFPLTVTSAQKNPTAFYLCASSTQTGNTGELFFGEGSRLTVL.

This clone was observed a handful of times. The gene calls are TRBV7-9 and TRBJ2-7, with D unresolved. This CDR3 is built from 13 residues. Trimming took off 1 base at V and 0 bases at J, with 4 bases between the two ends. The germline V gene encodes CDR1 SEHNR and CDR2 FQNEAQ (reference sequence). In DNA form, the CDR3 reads TGTGCCAGCAGCTTAGACAGCTCCTACGAGCAGTACTTC. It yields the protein CASSLDSSYEQYF.

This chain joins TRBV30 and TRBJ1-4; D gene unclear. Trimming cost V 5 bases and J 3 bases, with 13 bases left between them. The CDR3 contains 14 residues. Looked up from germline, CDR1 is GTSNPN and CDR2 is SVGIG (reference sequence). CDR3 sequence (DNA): TGTGCCTGGCGCGACCCAGGTCCTAATGAAAAACTGTTTTTT. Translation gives CAWRDPGPNEKLFF.

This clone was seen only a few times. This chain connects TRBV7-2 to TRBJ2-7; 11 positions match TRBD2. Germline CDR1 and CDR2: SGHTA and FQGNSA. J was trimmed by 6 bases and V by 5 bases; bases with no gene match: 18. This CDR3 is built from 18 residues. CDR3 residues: CASSPRGGLAARGGEQYF. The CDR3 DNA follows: TGTGCCAGCAGCCCGCGAGGGGGACTAGCGGCCCGAGGGGGCGAGCAGTACTTC.

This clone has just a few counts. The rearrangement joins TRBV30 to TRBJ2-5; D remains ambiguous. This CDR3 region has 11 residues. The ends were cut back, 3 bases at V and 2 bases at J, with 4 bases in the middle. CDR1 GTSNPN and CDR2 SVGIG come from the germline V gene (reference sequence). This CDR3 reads CAWRQQETQYF. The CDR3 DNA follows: TGTGCCTGGAGACAACAAGAGACCCAGTACTTC.

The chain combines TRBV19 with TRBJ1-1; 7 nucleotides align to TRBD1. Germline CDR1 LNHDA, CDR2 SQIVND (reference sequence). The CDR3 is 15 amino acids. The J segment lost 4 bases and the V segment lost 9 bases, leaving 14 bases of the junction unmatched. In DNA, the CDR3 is TGTGCCAGCCGGGTGGAGGGGGCAGGGGTCACTGAAGCTTTCTTT. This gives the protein CASRVEGAGVTEAFF.

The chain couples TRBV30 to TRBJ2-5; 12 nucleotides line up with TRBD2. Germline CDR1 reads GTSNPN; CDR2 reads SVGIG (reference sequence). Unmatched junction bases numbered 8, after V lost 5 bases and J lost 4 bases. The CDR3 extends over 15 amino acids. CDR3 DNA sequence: TGTGCCTGGGGAGGAGGACTAGCGGGAACAGAGACCCAGTACTTC. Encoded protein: CAWGGGLAGTETQYF.